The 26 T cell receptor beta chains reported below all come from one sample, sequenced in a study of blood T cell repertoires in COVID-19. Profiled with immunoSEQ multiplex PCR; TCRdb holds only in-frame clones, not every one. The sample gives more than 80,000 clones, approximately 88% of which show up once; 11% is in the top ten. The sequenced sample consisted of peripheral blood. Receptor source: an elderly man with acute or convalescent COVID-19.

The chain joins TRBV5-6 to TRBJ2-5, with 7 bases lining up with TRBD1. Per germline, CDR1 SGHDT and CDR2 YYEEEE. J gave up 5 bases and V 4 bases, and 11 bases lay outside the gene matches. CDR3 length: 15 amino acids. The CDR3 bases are TGTGCCAGCAGCGTCGGAAGGACAGGTCGGGAGACCCAGTACTTC. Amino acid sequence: CASSVGRTGRETQYF. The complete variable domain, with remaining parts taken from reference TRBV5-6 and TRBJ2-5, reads DAGVTQSPTHLIKTRGQQVTLRCSPKSGHDTVSWYQQALGQGPQFIFQYYEEEERQRGNFPDRFSGHQFPNYSSELNVNALLLGDSALYLCASSVGRTGRETQYFGPGTRLLVL.

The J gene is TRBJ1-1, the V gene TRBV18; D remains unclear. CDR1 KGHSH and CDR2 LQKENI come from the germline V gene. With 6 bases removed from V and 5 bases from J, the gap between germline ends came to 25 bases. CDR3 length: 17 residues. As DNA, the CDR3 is TGTGCCAGCTCCCAGCTGAATAACACAGTTGGGTGGACTGAAGCTTTCTTT. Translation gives CASSQLNNTVGWTEAFF.

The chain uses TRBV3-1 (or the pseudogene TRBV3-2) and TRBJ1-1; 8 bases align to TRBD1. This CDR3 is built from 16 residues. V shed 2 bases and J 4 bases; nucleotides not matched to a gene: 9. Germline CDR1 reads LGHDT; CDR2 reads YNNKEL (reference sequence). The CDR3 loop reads CASSQSANRGSTEAFF. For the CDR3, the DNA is TGTGCCAGCAGCCAATCAGCAAACAGGGGGAGCACTGAAGCTTTCTTT.

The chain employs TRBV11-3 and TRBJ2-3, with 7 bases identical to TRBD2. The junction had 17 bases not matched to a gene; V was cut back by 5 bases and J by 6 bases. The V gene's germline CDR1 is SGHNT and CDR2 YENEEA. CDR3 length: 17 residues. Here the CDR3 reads CASSPRSASGPLDTQYF. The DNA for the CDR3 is TGTGCCAGCAGCCCCCGGTCGGCTAGCGGCCCCCTGGATACGCAGTATTTT.

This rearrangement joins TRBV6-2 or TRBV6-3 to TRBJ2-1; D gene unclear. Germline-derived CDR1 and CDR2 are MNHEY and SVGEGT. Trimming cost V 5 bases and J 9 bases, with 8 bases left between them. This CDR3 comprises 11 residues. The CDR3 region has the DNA TGTGCCAGCAGTAGACACGGTGAGCAGTTCTTC. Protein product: CASSRHGEQFF.

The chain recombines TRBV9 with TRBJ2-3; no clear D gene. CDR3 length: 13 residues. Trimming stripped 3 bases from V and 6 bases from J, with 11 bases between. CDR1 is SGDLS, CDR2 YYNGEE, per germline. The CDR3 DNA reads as TGTGCCAGCAGCGATCCTTTACGGGATACGCAGTATTTT. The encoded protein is CASSDPLRDTQYF. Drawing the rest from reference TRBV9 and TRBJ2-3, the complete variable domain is DSGVTQTPKHLITATGQRVTLRCSPRSGDLSVYWYQQSLDQGLQFLIQYYNGEERAKGNILERFSAQQFPDLHSELNLSSLELGDSALYFCASSDPLRDTQYFGPGTRLTVL.

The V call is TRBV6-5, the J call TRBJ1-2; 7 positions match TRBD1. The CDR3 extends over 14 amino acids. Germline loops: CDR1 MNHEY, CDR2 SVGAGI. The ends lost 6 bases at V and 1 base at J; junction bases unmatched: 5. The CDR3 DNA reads TGTGCCAGCAGCCAGACAGGGATTAACTATGGCTACACCTTC. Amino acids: CASSQTGINYGYTF.

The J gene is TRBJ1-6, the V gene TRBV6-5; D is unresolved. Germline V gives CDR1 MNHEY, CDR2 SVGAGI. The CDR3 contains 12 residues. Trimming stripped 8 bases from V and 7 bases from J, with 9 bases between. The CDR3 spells CASGPPNSPLHF. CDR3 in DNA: TGTGCCAGCGGCCCACCGAATTCACCCCTCCACTTT.

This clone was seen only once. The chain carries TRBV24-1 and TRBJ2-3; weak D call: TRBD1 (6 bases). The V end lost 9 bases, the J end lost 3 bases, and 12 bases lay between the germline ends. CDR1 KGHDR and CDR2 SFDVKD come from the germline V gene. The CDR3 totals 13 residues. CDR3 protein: CATGDTVTDTQYF. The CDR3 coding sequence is TGTGCCACCGGGGACACGGTGACAGATACGCAGTATTTT.

The chain's CDR3 is CASGLVLGGLMNTEAFF. The CDR3 DNA is TGTGCTAGTGGTTTGGTACTGGGGGGATTAATGAACACTGAAGCTTTCTTT. V is TRBV12-5 and J is TRBJ1-1, with D possibly TRBD1 on 5 matching bases. Germline lookup yields CDR1 LGHNT and CDR2 FRNRAP. The CDR3 covers 17 residues. The V gene lost 0 bases and the J gene lost 0 bases, with 14 bases spanning the gap.

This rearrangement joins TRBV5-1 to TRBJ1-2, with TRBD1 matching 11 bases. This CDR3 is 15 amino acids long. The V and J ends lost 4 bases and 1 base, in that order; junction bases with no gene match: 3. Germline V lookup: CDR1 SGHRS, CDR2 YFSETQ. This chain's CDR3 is CASSEGTGGNYGYTF. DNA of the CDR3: TGCGCCAGCAGCGAAGGGACAGGGGGTAACTATGGCTACACCTTC.

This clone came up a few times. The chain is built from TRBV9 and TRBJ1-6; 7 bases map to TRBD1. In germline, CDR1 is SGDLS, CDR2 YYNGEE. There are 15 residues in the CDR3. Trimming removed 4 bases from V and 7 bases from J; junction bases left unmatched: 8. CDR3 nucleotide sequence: TGTGCCAGCAGCCCTTACGACAGGGACAATTCACCCCTCCACTTT. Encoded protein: CASSPYDRDNSPLHF.

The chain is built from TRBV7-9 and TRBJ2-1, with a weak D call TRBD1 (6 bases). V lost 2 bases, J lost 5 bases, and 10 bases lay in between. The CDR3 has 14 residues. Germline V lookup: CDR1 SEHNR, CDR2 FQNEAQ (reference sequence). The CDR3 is CASSLSGTHNEQFF. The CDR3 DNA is TGTGCCAGCAGCTTATCTGGGACACACAATGAGCAGTTCTTC.

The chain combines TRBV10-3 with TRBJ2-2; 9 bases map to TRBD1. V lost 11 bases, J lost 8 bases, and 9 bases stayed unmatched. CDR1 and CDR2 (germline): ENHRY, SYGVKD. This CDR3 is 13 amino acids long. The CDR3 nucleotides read TGTGCCTCGGGGACAGGGAGTGGGGGGGAGCTGTTTTTT. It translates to CASGTGSGGELFF.

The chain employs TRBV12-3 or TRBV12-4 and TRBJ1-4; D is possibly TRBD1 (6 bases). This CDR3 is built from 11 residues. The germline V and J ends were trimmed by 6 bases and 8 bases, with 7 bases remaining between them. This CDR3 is CASRGAEKLFF. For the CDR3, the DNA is TGTGCCAGCAGGGGGGCGGAAAAACTGTTTTTT.

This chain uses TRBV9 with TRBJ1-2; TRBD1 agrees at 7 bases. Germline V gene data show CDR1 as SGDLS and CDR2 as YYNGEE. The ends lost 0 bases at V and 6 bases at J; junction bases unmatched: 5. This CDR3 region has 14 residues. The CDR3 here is CASSVGGGVDGYTF. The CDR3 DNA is TGTGCCAGCAGCGTAGGAGGGGGCGTTGATGGCTACACCTTC.

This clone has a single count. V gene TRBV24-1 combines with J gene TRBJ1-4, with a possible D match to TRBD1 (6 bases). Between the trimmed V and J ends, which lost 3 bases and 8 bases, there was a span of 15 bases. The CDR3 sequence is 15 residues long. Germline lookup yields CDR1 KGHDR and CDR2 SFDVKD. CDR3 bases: TGTGCCACCAGTGATGCGGCAGGGGCAGGGGAAAAACTGTTTTTT. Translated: CATSDAAGAGEKLFF.

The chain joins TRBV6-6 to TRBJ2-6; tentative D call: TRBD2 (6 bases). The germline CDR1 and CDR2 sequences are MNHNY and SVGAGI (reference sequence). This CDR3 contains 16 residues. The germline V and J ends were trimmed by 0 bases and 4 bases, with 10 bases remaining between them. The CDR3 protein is CASSYSGGAGANVLTF. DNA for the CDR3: TGTGCCAGCAGTTACTCAGGAGGGGCGGGGGCCAACGTCCTGACTTTC.

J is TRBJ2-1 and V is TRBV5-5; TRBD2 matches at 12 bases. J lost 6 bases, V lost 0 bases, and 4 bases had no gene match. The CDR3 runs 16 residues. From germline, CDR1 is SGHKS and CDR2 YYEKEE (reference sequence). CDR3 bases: TGTGCCAGCAGCTTGGCCATACTAGCGGGAGGCAATGAGCAGTTCTTC. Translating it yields CASSLAILAGGNEQFF.

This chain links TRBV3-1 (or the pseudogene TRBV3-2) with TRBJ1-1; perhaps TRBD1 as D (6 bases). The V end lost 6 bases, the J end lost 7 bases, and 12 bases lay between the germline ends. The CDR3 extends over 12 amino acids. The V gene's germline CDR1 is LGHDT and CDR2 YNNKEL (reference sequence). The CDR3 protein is CASRRGASEAFF. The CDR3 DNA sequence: TGTGCCAGCAGACGGGGGGCGAGTGAAGCTTTCTTT.

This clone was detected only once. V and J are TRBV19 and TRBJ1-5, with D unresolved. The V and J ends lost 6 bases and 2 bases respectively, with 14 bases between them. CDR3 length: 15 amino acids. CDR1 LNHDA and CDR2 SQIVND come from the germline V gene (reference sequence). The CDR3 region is CASSRGEWGNQPQHF. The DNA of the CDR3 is TGTGCCAGTAGCCGCGGGGAGTGGGGCAATCAGCCCCAGCATTTT.

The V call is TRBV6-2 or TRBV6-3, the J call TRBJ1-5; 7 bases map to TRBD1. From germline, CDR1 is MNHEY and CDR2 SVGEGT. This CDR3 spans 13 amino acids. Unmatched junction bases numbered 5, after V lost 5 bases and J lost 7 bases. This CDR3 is CASSTQGGQPQHF. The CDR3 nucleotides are TGTGCCAGCAGTACCCAGGGGGGCCAGCCCCAGCATTTT.

The CDR3 coding sequence is TGTGCCAGCAGTTTTGTTTCCATGGGAGGTGCCTCACCCCTCCACTTT. Amino acid sequence: CASSFVSMGGASPLHF. The chain employs TRBV27 and TRBJ1-6; no clear D gene. Germline lookup yields CDR1 MNHEY and CDR2 SMNVEV (reference sequence). Deletions cut 3 bases from V and 10 bases from J, with 19 bases between. The length of the CDR3 is 16 residues.

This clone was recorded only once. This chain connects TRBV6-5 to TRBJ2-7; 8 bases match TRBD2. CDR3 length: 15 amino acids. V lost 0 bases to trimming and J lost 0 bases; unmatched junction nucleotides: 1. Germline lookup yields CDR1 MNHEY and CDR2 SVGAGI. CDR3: CASSYSAGGSYEQYF. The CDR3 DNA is TGTGCCAGCAGTTACTCGGCGGGGGGCTCCTACGAGCAGTACTTC.

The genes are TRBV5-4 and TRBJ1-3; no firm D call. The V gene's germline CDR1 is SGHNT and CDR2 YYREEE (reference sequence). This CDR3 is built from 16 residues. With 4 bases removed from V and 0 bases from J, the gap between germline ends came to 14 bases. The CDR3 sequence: CASSASGGSSGNTIYF. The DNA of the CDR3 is TGTGCCAGCAGCGCTAGCGGTGGATCCTCTGGAAACACCATATATTTT. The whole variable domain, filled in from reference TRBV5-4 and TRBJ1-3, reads ETGVTQSPTHLIKTRGQQVTLRCSSQSGHNTVSWYQQALGQGPQFIFQYYREEENGRGNFPPRFSGLQFPNYSSELNVNALELDDSALYLCASSASGGSSGNTIYFGEGSWLTVV.

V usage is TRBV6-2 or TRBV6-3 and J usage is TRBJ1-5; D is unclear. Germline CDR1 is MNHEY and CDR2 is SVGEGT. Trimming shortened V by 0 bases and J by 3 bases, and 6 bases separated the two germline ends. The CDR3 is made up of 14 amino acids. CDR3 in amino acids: CASSYSGLNQPQHF. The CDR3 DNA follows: TGTGCCAGCAGTTACTCCGGACTCAATCAGCCCCAGCATTTT.